Each of the 7 T cell receptor beta chains below was sequenced from the same sample in a study of early T cells in non-severe SARS-CoV-2 infection. MiXCR was run by TCRdb on the 5' RACE reads, yielding one entry per CDR3 protein. The data hold 75,000 to 80,000 distinct CDR3 sequences, with 15% to 17% observed a single time. The sequenced sample consisted of whole blood. These TCRs come from an adult who was a healthcare worker with PCR-confirmed SARS-CoV-2 infection or an uninfected control (not recorded which).

The rearrangement links TRBV7-6 to TRBJ2-5; D gene unclear. Trimming took off 1 base at V and 2 bases at J, with 5 bases between the two ends. The CDR3 has 13 amino acids. Germline lookup yields CDR1 SGHVS and CDR2 FNYEAQ. CDR3: CASSLVSQETQYF. The CDR3 DNA reads as TGTGCCAGCAGCTTAGTGAGTCAAGAGACCCAGTACTTC.

This chain uses TRBV7-9 with TRBJ2-7; D remains unclear. With 5 bases removed from V and 4 bases from J, the gap between germline ends came to 15 bases. The CDR3 sequence is 14 residues long. CDR1 SEHNR and CDR2 FQNEAQ come from the germline V gene (reference sequence). The DNA for the CDR3 is TGTGCCAGCAGCAAAGAGACATTTTCTTACGAGCAGTACTTC. Amino acid sequence: CASSKETFSYEQYF.

This clonotype has just a few counts. The chain uses TRBV28 and TRBJ2-7; 8 positions match TRBD1. Trimming cost V 2 bases and J 4 bases; bases outside gene matches: 4. The germline V gene has CDR1 MDHEN and CDR2 SYDVKM. This CDR3 has 14 amino acids. CDR3 residues: CASSLVQGAYEQYF. In DNA, the CDR3 is TGTGCCAGCAGTTTAGTCCAGGGGGCTTACGAGCAGTACTTC.

The chain uses TRBV11-2 and TRBJ1-5; D is uncertain. Germline V gene data show CDR1 as SGHAT and CDR2 as FQNNGV. V was clipped by 2 bases and J by 7 bases, with 9 bases between them. This CDR3 has 13 residues. CDR3 residues: CASSLSGEQPQHF. CDR3 coding DNA: TGTGCCAGCAGCTTATCTGGGGAGCAGCCCCAGCATTTT.

The table lists this clonotype with a few counts. The chain recombines TRBV5-4 with TRBJ1-1, with TRBD1 matching 7 bases. The CDR3 has 14 residues. The junction had 6 bases not matched to a gene; V was cut back by 2 bases and J by 5 bases. Germline-derived CDR1 and CDR2 are SGHNT and YYREEE (reference sequence). The CDR3 region has the DNA TGTGCCAGCAGCTTTCAAGGGGGCGCGACTGAAGCTTTCTTT. Translated, it gives CASSFQGGATEAFF.

This clonotype was recorded a few times. The chain recombines TRBV4-2 with TRBJ2-1; D gene uncertain. Germline CDR1 is LGHNA and CDR2 is YNFKEQ. With 0 bases removed from V and 6 bases from J, the gap between germline ends came to 12 bases. The length of the CDR3 is 15 residues. CDR3 in amino acids: CASSQDPLEANEQFF. CDR3 nucleotide sequence: TGTGCCAGCAGCCAAGATCCCCTTGAGGCCAATGAGCAGTTCTTC.

The chain recombines TRBV30 with TRBJ1-2; TRBD1 agrees at 9 bases. Germline V gene data show CDR1 as GTSNPN and CDR2 as SVGIG (reference sequence). There are 14 residues in the CDR3. J lost 4 bases, V lost 2 bases, and 5 bases had no gene match. The CDR3 nucleotides are TGTGCCTGGAGTACAGGGGGCAGTGTCTATGGCTACACCTTC. Translating it yields CAWSTGGSVYGYTF.